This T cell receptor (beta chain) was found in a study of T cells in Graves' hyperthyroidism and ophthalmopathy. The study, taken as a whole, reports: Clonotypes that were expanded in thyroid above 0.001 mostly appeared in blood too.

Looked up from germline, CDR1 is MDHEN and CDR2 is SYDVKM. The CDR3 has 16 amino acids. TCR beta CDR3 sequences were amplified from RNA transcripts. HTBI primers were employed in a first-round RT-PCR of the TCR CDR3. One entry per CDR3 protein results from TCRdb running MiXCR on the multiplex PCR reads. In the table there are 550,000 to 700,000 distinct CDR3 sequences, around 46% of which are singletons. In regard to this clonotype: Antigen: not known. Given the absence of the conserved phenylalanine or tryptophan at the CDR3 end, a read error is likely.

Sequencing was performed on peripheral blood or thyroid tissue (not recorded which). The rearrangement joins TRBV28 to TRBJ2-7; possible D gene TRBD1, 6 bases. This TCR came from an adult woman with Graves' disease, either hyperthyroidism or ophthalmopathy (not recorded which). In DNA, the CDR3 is TGTGCCGGCAGTTTATGGGACACAACTTCAACCTACGAGCAGTACCTC. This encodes CAGSLWDTTSTYEQYL.